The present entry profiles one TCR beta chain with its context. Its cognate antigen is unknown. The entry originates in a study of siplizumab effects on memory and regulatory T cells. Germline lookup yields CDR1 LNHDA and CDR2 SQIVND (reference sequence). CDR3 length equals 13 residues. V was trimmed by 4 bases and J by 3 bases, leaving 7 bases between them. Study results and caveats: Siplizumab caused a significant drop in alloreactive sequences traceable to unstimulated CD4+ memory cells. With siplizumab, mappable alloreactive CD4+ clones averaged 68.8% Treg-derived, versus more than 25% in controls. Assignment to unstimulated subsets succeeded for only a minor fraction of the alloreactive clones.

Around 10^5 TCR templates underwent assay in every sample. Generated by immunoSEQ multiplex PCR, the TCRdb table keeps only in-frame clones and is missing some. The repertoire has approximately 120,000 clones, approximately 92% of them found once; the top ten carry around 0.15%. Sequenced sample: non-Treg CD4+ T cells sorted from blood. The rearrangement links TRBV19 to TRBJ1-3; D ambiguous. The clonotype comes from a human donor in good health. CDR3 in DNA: TGTGCCAGTAGTAAGGCGGGTGGAAACACCATATATTTT. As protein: CASSKAGGNTIYF.